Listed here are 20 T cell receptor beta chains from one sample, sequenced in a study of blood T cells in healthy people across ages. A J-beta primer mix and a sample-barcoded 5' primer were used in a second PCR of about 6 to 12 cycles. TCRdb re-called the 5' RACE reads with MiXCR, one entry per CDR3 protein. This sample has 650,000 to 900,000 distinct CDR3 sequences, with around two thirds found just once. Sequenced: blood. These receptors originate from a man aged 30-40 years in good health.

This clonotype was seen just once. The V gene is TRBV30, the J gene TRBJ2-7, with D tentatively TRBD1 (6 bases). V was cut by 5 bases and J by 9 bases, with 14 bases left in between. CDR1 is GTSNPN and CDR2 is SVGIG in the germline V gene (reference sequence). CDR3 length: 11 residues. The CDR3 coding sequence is TGTGCCTGGGGGGGCCTTGGCGGGCAGTACTTC. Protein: CAWGGLGGQYF.

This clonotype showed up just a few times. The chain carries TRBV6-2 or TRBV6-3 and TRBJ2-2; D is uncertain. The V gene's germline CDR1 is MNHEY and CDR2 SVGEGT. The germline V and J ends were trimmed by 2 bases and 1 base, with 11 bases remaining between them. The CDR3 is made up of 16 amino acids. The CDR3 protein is CASSYTAVGNTGELFF. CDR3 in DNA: TGTGCCAGCAGTTACACTGCAGTGGGGAACACCGGGGAGCTGTTTTTT.

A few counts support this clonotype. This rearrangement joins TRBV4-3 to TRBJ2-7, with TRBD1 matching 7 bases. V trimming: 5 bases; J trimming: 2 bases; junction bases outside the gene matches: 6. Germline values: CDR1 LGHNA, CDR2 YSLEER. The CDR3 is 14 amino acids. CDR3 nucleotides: TGCGCCAGCAGCGTACGGGACAGTACCTACGAGCAGTACTTC. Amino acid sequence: CASSVRDSTYEQYF.

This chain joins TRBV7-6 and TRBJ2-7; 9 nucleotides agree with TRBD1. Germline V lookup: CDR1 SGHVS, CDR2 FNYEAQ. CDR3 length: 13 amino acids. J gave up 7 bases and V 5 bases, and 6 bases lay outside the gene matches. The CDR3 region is CASSGTGRGEQYF. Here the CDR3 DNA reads TGTGCCAGCAGCGGGACAGGGCGGGGAGAGCAGTACTTC. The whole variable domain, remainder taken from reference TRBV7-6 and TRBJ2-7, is GAGVSQSPRYKVTKRGQDVALRCDPISGHVSLYWYRQALGQGPEFLTYFNYEAQQDKSGLPNDRFSAERPEGSISTLTIQRTEQRDSAMYRCASSGTGRGEQYFGPGTRLTVT.

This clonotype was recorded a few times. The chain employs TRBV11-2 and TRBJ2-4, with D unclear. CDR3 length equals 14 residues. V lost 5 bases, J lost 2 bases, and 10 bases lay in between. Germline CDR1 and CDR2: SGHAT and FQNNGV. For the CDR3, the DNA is TGTGCCAGCAGCGTGACTGGTCCCAAAAACATTCAGTACTTC. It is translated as CASSVTGPKNIQYF.

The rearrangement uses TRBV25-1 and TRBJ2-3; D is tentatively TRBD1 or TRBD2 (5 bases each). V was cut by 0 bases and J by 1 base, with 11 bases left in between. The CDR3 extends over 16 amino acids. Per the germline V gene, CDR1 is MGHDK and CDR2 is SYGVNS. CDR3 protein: CASSEYWDRGTDTQYF. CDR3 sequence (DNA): TGTGCCAGCAGTGAATATTGGGACCGAGGCACAGATACGCAGTATTTT.

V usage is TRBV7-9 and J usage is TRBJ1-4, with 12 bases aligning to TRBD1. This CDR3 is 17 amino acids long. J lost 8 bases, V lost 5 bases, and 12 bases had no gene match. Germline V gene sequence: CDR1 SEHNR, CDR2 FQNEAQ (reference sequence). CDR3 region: CASSQTGTGGAREKLFF. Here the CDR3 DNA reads TGTGCCAGCAGCCAGACCGGGACAGGGGGCGCCCGGGAAAAACTGTTTTTT. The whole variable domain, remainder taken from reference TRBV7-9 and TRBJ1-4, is DTGVSQNPRHKITKRGQNVTFRCDPISEHNRLYWYRQTLGQGPEFLTYFQNEAQLEKSRLLSDRFSAERPKGSFSTLEIQRTEQGDSAMYLCASSQTGTGGAREKLFFGSGTQLSVL.

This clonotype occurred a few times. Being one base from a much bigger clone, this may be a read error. The CDR3 DNA follows: TGTGCCAGCAGCTTCGACTTCTCTGGGGCCAACGTCCTGACTTTC. Its protein is CASSFDFSGANVLTF. V and J are TRBV7-9 and TRBJ2-6; D ambiguous. Germline V gene lookup returns CDR1 SEHNR and CDR2 FQNEAQ (reference sequence). The CDR3 is 15 amino acids. Trimming took 3 bases from V and 0 from J, leaving 6 bases between them.

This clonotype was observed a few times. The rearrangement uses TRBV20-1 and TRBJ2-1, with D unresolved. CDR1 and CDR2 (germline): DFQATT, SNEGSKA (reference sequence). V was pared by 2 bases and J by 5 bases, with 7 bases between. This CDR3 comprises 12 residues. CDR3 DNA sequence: TGCAGTGCTAGACGTTTTAACAATGAGCAGTTCTTC. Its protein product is CSARRFNNEQFF.

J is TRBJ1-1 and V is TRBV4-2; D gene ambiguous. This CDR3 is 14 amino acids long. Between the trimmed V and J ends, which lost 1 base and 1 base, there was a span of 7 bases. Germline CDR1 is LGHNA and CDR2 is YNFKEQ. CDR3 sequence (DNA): TGTGCCAGCAGCCAAGGGAGGGCGAACACTGAAGCTTTCTTT. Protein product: CASSQGRANTEAFF.

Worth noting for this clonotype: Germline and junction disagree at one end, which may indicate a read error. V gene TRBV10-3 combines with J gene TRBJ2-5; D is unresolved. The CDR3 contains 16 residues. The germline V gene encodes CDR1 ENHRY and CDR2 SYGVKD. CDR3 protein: CATSLIGQTAKETQNF. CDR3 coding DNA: TGTGCCACCTCATTAATCGGCCAGACCGCTAAAGAGACCCAGAACTTC.

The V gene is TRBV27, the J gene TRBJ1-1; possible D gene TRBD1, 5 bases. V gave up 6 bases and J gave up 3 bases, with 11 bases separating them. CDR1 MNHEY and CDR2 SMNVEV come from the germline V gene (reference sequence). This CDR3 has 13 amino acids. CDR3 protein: CASSIWGHTEAFF. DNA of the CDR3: TGTGCCAGCAGCATTTGGGGACACACTGAAGCTTTCTTT.

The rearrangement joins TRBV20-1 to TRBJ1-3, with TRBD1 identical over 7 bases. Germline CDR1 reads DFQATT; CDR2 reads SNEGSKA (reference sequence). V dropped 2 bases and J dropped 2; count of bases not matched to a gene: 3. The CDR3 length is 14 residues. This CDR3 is CSARRTGAGNTIYF. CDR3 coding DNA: TGCAGTGCTAGAAGAACAGGGGCTGGAAACACCATATATTTT.

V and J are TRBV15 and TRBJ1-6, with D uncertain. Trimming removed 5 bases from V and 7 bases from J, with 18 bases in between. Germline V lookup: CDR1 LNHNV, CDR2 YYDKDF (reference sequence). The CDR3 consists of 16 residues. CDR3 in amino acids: CATSLYGGTGNSPLHF. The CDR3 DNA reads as TGTGCCACCAGCTTGTATGGAGGCACCGGGAATTCACCCCTCCACTTT.

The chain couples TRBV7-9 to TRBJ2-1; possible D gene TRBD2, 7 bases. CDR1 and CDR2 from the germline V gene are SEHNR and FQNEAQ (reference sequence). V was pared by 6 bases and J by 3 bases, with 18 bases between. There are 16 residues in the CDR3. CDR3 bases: TGTGCCAGCAGACCACCCTGGGGGGGCCACTACAATGAGCAGTTCTTC. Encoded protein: CASRPPWGGHYNEQFF.

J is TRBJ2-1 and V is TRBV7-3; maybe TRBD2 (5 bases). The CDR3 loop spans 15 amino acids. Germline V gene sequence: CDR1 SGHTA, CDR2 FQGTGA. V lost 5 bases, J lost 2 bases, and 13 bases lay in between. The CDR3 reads CASSQILGAYNEQFF. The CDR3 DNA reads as TGTGCCAGCAGCCAAATTCTCGGGGCCTACAATGAGCAGTTCTTC.

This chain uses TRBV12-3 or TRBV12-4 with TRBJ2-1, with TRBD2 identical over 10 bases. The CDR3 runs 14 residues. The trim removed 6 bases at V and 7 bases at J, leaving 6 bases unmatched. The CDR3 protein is CASSRSGGRNEQFF. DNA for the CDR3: TGTGCCAGCAGCCGTAGCGGGGGGCGGAATGAGCAGTTCTTC.

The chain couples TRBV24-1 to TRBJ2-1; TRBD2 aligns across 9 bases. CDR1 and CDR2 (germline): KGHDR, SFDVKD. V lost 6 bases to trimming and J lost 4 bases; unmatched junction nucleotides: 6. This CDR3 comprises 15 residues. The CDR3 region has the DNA TGTGCCACCAGTAGCTACAGCGGGGGGTACAATGAGCAGTTCTTC. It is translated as CATSSYSGGYNEQFF.

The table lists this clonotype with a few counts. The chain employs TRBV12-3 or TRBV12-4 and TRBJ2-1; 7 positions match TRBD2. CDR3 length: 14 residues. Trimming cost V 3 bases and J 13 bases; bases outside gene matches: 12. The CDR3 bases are TGTGCCAGCAGTTTTGGGGGAGCGGGGCAGACCCAGTTCTTC. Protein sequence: CASSFGGAGQTQFF.

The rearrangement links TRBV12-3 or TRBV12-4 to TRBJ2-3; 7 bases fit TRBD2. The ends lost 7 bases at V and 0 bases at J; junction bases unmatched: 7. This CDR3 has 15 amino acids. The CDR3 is CASTGSGVSTDTQYF. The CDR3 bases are TGTGCCAGCACCGGAAGCGGGGTTAGCACAGATACGCAGTATTTT.